Presented here are 7 T cell receptor beta chains from one specimen sequenced in a study of molecular identifiers for immune sequencing clone quantification. From the PCR reads, TCRdb called clonotypes with MiXCR, one entry per CDR3 protein. The table has about 510,000 distinct CDR3 sequences, 20% to 25% seen once. Sample: naive CD8+ T cells from blood, with Jurkat cell RNA spiked in. Subset reported: FACS-sorted CD8+CD4-CCR7+CD45RA+ naive T cells. These receptors were obtained from a human donor in good health. Some libraries in this study had Jurkat cell RNA spiked in.

To note about this clonotype: Mismatch with germline at one junction end may stem from a read error. The V gene is TRBV7-6, the J gene TRBJ2-1, with D perhaps matching TRBD2 (7 bases). Germline lookup yields CDR1 SGHVS and CDR2 FNYEAQ. This CDR3 region has 16 residues. CDR3 DNA sequence: TGTGTCAGCAGCTTAGGAGGGGGGGCCTCCTACAATGAGCAGTTCTTC. Amino acids: CVSSLGGGASYNEQFF. Drawing the rest from reference TRBV7-6 and TRBJ2-1, the complete variable domain is GAGVSQSPRYKVTKRGQDVALRCDPISGHVSLYWYRQALGQGPEFLTYFNYEAQQDKSGLPNDRFSAERPEGSISTLTIQRTEQRDSAMYRCVSSLGGGASYNEQFFGPGTRLTVL.

This chain uses TRBV5-6 with TRBJ2-2, with 8 nucleotides matching TRBD1. Germline loops: CDR1 SGHDT, CDR2 YYEEEE. J was trimmed by 0 bases and V by 4 bases; bases with no gene match: 11. The CDR3 runs 18 residues. The CDR3 loop is CASSQGQGSASNTGELFF. The DNA of the CDR3 is TGTGCCAGCAGCCAAGGACAGGGCTCGGCTTCGAACACCGGGGAGCTGTTTTTT.

The table lists this clonotype with many counts. The genes are TRBV11-2 and TRBJ1-4, with a possible D match to TRBD1 (5 bases). The germline V gene encodes CDR1 SGHAT and CDR2 FQNNGV. The V gene lost 4 bases and the J gene lost 7 bases, with 13 bases spanning the gap. CDR3 length equals 14 residues. In nucleotides, the CDR3 is TGTGCCAGCAGCTCCGGGACTGGAGTTGAAAAACTGTTTTTT. This codes for CASSSGTGVEKLFF. Full variable domain (missing parts from reference TRBV11-2 and TRBJ1-4): EAGVAQSPRYKIIEKRQSVAFWCNPISGHATLYWYQQILGQGPKLLIQFQNNGVVDDSQLPKDRFSAERLKGVDSTLKIQPAKLEDSAVYLCASSSGTGVEKLFFGSGTQLSVL.

This clonotype was observed a handful of times. The genes are TRBV13 and TRBJ2-5; the match to TRBD2 covers 10 bases. V lost 5 bases and J lost 1; bases outside the gene matches: 7. The CDR3 sequence is 16 residues long. CDR1 and CDR2 from the germline V gene are PRHDT and FYEKMQ (reference sequence). CDR3 protein: CASSLRLAGIQETQYF. The CDR3 DNA reads as TGTGCCAGCAGCCTTCGACTAGCGGGTATCCAAGAGACCCAGTACTTC. Based on the CDR3 plus reference TRBV13 and TRBJ2-5, the full variable domain is AAGVIQSPRHLIKEKRETATLKCYPIPRHDTVYWYQQGPGQDPQFLISFYEKMQSDKGSIPDRFSAQQFSDYHSELNMSSLELGDSALYFCASSLRLAGIQETQYFGPGTRLLVL.

This clonotype has a handful of counts. The chain recombines TRBV20-1 with TRBJ2-7; perhaps TRBD2 as D (5 bases). There are 11 residues in the CDR3. Germline loops: CDR1 DFQATT, CDR2 SNEGSKA (reference sequence). Trimming removed 1 base at V and 9 bases at J, with 10 bases between. The CDR3 protein is CSARVAGVQYF. CDR3 in DNA: TGCAGTGCTAGAGTCGCCGGGGTGCAGTACTTC.

This clonotype was detected ten times or more. V gene TRBV24-1 combines with J gene TRBJ1-1; 8 nucleotides line up with TRBD1. V lost 3 bases, J lost 7 bases, and 3 bases stayed unmatched. Germline V lookup: CDR1 KGHDR, CDR2 SFDVKD. The CDR3 runs 13 residues. Here the CDR3 reads CATSDPGQGEAFF. The CDR3 nucleotides are TGTGCCACCAGTGATCCTGGACAGGGTGAAGCTTTCTTT.

This clonotype has a handful of counts. This sequence joins TRBV6-5 and TRBJ1-4; D gene uncertain. Germline-derived CDR1 and CDR2 are MNHEY and SVGAGI. This CDR3 has 14 amino acids. Trimming removed 5 bases from V and 6 bases from J, with 13 bases in between. CDR3 DNA sequence: TGTGCCAGCAGTCCCGAAAGTCGCGATGAAAAACTGTTTTTT. This sequence encodes CASSPESRDEKLFF.